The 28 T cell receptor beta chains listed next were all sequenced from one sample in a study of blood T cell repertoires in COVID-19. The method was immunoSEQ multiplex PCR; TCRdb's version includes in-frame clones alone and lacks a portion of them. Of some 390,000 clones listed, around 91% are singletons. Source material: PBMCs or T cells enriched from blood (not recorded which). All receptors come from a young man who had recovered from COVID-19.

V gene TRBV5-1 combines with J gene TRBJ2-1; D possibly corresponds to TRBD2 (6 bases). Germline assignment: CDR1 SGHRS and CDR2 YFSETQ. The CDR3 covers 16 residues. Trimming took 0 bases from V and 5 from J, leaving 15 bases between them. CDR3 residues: CASSLGAGLSDNEQFF. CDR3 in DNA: TGCGCCAGCAGCTTGGGGGCAGGACTATCTGACAATGAGCAGTTCTTC.

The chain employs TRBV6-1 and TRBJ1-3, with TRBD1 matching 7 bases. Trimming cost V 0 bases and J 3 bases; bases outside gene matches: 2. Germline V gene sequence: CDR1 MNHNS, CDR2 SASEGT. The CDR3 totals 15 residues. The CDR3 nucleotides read TGTGCCAGCAGTGAAGCCAGGGGGGTTGGAAACACCATATATTTT. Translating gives CASSEARGVGNTIYF.

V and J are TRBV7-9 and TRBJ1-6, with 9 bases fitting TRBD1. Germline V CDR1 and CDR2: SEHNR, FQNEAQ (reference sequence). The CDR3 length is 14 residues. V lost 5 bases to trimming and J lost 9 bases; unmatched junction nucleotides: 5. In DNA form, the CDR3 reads TGTGCCAGCAGCGTGGGACAGGGCGGTTCACCCCTCCACTTT. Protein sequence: CASSVGQGGSPLHF. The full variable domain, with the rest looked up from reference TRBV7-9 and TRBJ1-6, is DTGVSQNPRHKITKRGQNVTFRCDPISEHNRLYWYRQTLGQGPEFLTYFQNEAQLEKSRLLSDRFSAERPKGSFSTLEIQRTEQGDSAMYLCASSVGQGGSPLHFGNGTRLTVT.

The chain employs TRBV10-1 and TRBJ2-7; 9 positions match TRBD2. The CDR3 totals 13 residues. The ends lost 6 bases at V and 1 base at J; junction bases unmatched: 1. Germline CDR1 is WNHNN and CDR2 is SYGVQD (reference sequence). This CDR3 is CASSSGRSYEQYF. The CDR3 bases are TGCGCCAGCAGCAGCGGGAGGTCCTACGAGCAGTACTTC.

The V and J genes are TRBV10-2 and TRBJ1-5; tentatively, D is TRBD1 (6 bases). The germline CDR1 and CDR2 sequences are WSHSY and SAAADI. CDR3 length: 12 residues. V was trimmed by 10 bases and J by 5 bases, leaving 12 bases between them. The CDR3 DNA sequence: TGCGCCACCTCCGAGGGGGATCAGCCCCAGCATTTT. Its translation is CATSEGDQPQHF.

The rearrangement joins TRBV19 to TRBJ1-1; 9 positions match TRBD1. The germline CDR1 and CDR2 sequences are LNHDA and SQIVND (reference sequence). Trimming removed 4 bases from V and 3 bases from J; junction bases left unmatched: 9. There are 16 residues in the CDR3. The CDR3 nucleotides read TGTGCCAGTAGTACACTACAGGGGGCCGTGCACACTGAAGCTTTCTTT. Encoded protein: CASSTLQGAVHTEAFF.

In DNA form, the CDR3 reads TGCGCCAGCAGCCCGCGGAGTCAGAGGGATGAGCAGTTCTTC. This codes for CASSPRSQRDEQFF. The chain employs TRBV4-1 and TRBJ2-1, with D perhaps matching TRBD2 (5 bases). The CDR3 contains 14 residues. V lost 4 bases to trimming and J lost 8 bases, with 15 bases between them. The germline CDR1 and CDR2 sequences are MGHRA and YSYEKL.

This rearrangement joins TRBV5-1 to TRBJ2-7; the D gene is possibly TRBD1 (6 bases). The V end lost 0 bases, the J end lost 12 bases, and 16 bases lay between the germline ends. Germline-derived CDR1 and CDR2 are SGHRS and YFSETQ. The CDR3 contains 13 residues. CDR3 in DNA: TGCGCCAGCAGCTTGGAGTCGGGCAGGGGCTCGTACTTC. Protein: CASSLESGRGSYF.

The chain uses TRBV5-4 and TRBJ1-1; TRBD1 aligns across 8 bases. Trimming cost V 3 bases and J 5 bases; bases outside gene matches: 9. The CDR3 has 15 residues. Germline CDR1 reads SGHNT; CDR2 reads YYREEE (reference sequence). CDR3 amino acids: CASSYQDRARTEAFF. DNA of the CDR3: TGTGCCAGCAGCTATCAGGACAGGGCGCGGACTGAAGCTTTCTTT.

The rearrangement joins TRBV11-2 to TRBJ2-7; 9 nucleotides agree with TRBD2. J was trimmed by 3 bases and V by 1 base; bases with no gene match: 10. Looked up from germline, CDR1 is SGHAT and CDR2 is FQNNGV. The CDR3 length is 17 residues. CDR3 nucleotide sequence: TGTGCCAGCAGCTTAGTCTTCGCTAGCGGGACCGTCTACGAGCAGTACTTC. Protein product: CASSLVFASGTVYEQYF.

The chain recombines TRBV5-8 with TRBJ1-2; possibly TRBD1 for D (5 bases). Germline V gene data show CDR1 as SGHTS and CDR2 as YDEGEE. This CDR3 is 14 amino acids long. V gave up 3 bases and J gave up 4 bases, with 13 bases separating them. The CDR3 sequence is CASSWKTDTYGYTF. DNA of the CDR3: TGTGCCAGCAGCTGGAAGACAGACACCTATGGCTACACCTTC.

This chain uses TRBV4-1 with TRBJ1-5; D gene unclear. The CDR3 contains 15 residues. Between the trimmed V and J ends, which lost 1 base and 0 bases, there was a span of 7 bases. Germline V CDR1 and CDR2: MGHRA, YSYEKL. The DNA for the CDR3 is TGCGCCAGCAGCCAAGCACAGAATAGCAATCAGCCCCAGCATTTT. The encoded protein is CASSQAQNSNQPQHF.

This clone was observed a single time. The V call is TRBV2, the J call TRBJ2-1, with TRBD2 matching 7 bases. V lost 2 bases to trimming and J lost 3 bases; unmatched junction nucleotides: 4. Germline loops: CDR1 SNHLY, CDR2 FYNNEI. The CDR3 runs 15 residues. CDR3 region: CASSEKSSGYNEQFF. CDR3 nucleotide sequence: TGTGCCAGCAGTGAAAAGTCTAGCGGCTACAATGAGCAGTTCTTC.

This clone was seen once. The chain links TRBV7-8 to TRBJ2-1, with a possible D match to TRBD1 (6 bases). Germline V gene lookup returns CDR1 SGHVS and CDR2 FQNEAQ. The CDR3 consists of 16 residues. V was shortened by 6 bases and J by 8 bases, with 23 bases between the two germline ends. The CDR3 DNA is TGTGCCAGCAGTTCGAAACAGGGTTTTTTAAACTATGAGCAGTTCTTC. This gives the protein CASSSKQGFLNYEQFF.

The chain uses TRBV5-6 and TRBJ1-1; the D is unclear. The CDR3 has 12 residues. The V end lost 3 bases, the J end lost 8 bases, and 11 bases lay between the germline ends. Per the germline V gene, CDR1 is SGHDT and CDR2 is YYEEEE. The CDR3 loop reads CASSSTVVEAFF. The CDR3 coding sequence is TGTGCCAGCAGCTCCACAGTGGTCGAAGCTTTCTTT.

CDR3 nucleotides: TGTGCCAGCAGTTTATATAGCTGGGGCACAGATACGCAGTATTTT. Residues: CASSLYSWGTDTQYF. The chain couples TRBV27 to TRBJ2-3, with D unclear. The V end was cut by 1 base, the J end by 1 base, with 9 bases between. The length of the CDR3 is 15 residues. From germline, CDR1 is MNHEY and CDR2 SMNVEV (reference sequence).

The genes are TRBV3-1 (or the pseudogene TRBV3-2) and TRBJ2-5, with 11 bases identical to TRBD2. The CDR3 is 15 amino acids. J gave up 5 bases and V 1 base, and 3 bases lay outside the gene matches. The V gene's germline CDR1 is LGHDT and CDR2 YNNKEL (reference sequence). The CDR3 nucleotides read TGTGCCAGCAGCCAAGGGGTAGCGGGAGGGGAGACCCAGTACTTC. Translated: CASSQGVAGGETQYF.

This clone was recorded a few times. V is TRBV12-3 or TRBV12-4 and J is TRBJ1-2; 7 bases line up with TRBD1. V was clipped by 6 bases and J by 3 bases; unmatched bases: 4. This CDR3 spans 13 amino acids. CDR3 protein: CASSRQGYYGYTF. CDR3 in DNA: TGTGCCAGCAGCCGACAGGGCTACTATGGCTACACCTTC.

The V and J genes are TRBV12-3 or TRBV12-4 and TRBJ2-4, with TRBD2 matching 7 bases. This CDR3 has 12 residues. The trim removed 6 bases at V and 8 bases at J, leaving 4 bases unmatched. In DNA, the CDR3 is TGTGCCAGCAGCCCCCGGGAGGACATTCAGTACTTC. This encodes CASSPREDIQYF.

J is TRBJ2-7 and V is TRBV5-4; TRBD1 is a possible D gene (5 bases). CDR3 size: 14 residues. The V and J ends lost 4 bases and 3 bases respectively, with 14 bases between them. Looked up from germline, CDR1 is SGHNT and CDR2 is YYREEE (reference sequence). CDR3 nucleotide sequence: TGTGCCAGCAGCCCCGGCAGGGTTGGCTACGAGCAGTACTTC. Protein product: CASSPGRVGYEQYF.

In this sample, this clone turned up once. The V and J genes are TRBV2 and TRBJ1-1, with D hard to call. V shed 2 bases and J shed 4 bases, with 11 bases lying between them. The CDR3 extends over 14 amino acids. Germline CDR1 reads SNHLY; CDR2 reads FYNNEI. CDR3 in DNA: TGTGCCAGCAGTGAATTGGTGGGAGGCACTGAAGCTTTCTTT. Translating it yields CASSELVGGTEAFF.

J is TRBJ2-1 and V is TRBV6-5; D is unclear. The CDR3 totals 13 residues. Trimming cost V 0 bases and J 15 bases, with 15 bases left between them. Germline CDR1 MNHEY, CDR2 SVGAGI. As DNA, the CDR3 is TGTGCCAGCAGTTACTCGAGTAGCTGGTCGCGGTTCTTC. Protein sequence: CASSYSSSWSRFF.

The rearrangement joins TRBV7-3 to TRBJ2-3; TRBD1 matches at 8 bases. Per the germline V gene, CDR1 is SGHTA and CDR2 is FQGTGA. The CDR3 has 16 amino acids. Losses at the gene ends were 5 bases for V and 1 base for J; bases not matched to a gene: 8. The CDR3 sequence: CASSAIQGVGTDTQYF. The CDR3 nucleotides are TGTGCCAGCAGCGCGATACAGGGGGTAGGCACAGATACGCAGTATTTT.

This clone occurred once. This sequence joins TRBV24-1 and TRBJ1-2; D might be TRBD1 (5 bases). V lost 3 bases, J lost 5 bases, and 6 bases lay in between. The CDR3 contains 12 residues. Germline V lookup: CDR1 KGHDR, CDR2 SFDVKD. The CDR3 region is CATSDGTYGYTF. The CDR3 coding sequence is TGTGCCACCAGTGATGGGACTTATGGCTACACCTTC.

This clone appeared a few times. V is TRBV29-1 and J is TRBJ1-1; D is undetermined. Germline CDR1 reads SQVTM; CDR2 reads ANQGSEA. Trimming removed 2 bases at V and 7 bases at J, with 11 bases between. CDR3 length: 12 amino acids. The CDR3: CSVEWAGLEAFF. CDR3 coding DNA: TGCAGCGTTGAATGGGCAGGCCTTGAAGCTTTCTTT.

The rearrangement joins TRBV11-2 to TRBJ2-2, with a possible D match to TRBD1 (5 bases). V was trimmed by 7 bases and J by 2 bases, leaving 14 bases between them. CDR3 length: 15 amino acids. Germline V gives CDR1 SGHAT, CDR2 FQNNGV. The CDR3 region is CASNWGQINTGELFF. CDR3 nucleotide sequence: TGTGCCAGCAACTGGGGCCAGATAAACACCGGGGAGCTGTTTTTT.

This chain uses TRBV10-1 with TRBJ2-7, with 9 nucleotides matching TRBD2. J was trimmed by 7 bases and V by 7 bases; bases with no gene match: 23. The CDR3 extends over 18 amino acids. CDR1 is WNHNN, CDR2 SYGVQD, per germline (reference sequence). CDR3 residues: CASTPPQVGREGFFEQYF. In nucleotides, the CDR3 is TGCGCCAGCACACCACCCCAGGTCGGGCGGGAGGGGTTTTTTGAGCAGTACTTC.

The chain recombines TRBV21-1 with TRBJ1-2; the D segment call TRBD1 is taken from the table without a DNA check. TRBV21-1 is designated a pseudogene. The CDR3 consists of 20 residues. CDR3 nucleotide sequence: TGTGCCAGCATAGCCGGTAGGGGACAGGGGTGTGAGGAAGCTAACTATGGCTACACCTTC. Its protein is CASIAGRGQGCEEANYGYTF.